The 3 T cell receptor beta chains below all came from one sample that was sequenced in a study of blood T cells in healthy people across ages. With a J-beta primer mix and a sample-barcoded 5' primer, a second PCR ran about 6 to 11 cycles. TCRdb recomputed calls from the 5' RACE reads with MiXCR, one row per CDR3 protein. The sample records some 800,000 distinct CDR3 sequences, roughly 44% being singletons. Sequences were obtained from blood. These receptors all come from a man between 60 and 75 years old in good health.

This clonotype was seen more than once but under ten times. The chain employs TRBV20-1 and TRBJ1-2; D is undetermined. From germline, CDR1 is DFQATT and CDR2 SNEGSKA (reference sequence). The germline V and J ends were trimmed by 4 bases and 7 bases, with 10 bases remaining between them. CDR3 length: 11 amino acids. CDR3 in DNA: TGCAGTGCTATTCTCCACCTTGGCTACACCTTC. This encodes CSAILHLGYTF.

This chain joins TRBV7-2 and TRBJ2-1; a weak D match, TRBD2 (5 bases). With 6 bases removed from V and 0 bases from J, the gap between germline ends came to 15 bases. The CDR3 has 16 residues. Germline V gene sequence: CDR1 SGHTA, CDR2 FQGNSA. CDR3 DNA sequence: TGTGCCAGCAGGAAAGAGGTAGCGAGCTCCTACAATGAGCAGTTCTTC. Amino acids: CASRKEVASSYNEQFF.

The chain employs TRBV7-2 and TRBJ1-2, with D unresolved. The length of the CDR3 is 14 residues. CDR1 SGHTA and CDR2 FQGNSA come from the germline V gene. Trimming cost V 5 bases and J 4 bases, with 14 bases left between them. The chain's CDR3 is CASSPPQARYGYTF. Written as DNA, the CDR3 is TGTGCCAGCAGCCCACCCCAGGCCCGCTATGGCTACACCTTC.